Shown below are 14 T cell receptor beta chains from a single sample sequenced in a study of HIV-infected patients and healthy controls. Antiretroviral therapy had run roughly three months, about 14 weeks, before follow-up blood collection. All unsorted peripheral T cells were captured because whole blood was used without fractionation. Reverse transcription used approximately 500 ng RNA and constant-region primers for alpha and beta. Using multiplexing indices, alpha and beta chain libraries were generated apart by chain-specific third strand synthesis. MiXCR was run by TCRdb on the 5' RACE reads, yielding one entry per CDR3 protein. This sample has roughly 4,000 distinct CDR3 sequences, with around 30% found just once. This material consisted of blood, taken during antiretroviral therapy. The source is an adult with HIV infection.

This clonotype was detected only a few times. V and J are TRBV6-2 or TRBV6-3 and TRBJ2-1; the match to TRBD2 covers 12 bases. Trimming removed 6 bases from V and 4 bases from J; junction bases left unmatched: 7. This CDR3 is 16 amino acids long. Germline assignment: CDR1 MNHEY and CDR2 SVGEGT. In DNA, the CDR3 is TGTGCCAGCAGGCTGCTACTAGCGGGGGGTTACAATGAGCAGTTCTTC. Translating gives CASRLLLAGGYNEQFF.

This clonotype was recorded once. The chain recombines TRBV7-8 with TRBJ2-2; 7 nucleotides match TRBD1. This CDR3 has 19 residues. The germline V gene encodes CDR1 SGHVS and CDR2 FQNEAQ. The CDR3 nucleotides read TGTTCCATCAGCACCCTCCCGGGACAGAAAACGGTTAAGACCGGGGAGCTGTTTTTT. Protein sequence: CSISTLPGQKTVKTGELFF.

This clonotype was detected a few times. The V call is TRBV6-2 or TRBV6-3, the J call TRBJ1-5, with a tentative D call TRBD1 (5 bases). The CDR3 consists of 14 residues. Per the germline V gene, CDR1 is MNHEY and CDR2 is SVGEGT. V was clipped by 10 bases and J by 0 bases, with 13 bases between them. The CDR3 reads CAIQTGRSNQPQHF. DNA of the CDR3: TGTGCCATCCAGACGGGGCGTAGCAATCAGCCCCAGCATTTT.

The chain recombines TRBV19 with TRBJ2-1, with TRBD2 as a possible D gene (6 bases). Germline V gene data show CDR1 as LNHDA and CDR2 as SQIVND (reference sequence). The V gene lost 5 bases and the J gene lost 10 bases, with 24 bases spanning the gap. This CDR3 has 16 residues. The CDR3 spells CASSPLGGLGWAEQFF. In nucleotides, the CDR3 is TGTGCCAGTAGTCCCCTTGGGGGACTGGGGTGGGCGGAGCAGTTCTTC.

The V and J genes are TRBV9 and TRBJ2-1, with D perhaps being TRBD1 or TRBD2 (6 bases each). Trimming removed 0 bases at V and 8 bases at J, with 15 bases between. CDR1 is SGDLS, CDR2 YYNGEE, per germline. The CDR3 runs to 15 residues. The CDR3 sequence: CASSVAPPGGHEQFF. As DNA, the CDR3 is TGTGCCAGCAGCGTAGCCCCCCCCGGGGGCCATGAGCAGTTCTTC.

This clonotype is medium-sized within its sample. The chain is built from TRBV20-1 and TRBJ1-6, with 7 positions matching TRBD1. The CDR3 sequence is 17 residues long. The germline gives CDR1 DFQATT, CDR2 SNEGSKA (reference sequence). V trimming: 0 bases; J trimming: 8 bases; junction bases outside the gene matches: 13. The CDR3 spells CSARDNRRGAVYSPLHF. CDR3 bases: TGCAGTGCTAGAGATAACCGCAGGGGGGCGGTTTATTCACCCCTCCACTTT.

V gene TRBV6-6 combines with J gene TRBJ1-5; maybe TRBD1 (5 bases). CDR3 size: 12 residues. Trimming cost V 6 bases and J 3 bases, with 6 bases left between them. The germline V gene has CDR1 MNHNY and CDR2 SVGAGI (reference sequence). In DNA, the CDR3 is TGTGCCAGCAGGGGACCCAATCAGCCCCAGCATTTT. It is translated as CASRGPNQPQHF.

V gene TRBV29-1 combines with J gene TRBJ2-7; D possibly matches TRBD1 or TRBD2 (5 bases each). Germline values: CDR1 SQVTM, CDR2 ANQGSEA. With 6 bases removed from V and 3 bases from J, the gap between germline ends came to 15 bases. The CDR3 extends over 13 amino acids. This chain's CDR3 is CSVTTTDLYEQYF. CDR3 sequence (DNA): TGCAGCGTGACTACGACAGACCTCTACGAGCAGTACTTC.

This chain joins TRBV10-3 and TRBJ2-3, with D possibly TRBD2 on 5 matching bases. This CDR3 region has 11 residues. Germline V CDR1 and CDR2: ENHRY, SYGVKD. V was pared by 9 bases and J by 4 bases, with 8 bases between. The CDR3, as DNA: TGTGCCATAGGGCGGGCAGATACGCAGTATTTT. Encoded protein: CAIGRADTQYF.

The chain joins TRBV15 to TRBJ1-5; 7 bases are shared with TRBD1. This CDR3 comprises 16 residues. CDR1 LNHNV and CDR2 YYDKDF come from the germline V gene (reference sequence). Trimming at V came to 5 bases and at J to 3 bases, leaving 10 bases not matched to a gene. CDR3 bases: TGTGCCACCAGCGGTAGATCAGGGGGTCTCAATCAGCCCCAGCATTTT. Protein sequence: CATSGRSGGLNQPQHF.

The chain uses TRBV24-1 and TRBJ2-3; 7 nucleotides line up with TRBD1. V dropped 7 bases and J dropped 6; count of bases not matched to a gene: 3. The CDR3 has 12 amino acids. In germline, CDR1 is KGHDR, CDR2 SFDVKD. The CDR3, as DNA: TGTGCCACCAGACACAGGGGTGATACGCAGTATTTT. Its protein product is CATRHRGDTQYF.

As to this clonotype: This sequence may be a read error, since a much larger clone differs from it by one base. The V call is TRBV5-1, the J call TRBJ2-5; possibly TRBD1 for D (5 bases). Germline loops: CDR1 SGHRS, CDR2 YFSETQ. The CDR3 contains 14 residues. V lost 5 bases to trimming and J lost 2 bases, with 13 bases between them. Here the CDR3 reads CASRSRTSQETQYF. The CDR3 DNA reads TGCGCCAGCAGATCACGGACATCACAAGAGACCCAGTACTTC.

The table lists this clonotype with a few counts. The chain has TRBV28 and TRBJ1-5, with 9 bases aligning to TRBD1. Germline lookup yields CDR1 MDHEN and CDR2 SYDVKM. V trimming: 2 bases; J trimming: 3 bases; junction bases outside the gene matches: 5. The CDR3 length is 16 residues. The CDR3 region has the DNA TGTGCCAGCAGTTTAGACAGGGGGTGGGCCAATCAGCCCCAGCATTTT. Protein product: CASSLDRGWANQPQHF.

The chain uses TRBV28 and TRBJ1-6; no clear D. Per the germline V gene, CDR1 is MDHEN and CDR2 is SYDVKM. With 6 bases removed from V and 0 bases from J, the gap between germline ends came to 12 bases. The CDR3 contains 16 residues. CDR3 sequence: CASSVDGSSYNSPLHF. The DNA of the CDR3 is TGTGCCAGCAGCGTCGACGGGAGCTCCTATAATTCACCCCTCCACTTT.